Given below is one TCR beta chain in context. The target antigen is unknown. This CDR3 region has 15 residues. The V end was cut by 6 bases, the J end by 2 bases, with 17 bases between. The sequenced patients had an expansion of CD8+CD57+ cells seen by flow cytometry. Every one of the patients had aplastic anemia (severe, acquired). Patients were therapy-naive when their blood was sampled. Profiles of TCR beta VDJ and CDR3 were generated from a genomic DNA template. TCRdb ran MiXCR on the reads and lists one entry per CDR3 protein. The data show roughly 93,000 distinct CDR3 sequences, roughly two thirds seen once. The data originate from a study of CD8+CD57+ T cells in acquired aplastic anemia. Study summary: The DNA of sorted CD4+ and CD8+ cells averaged roughly 3.2 ug. Regarding the study as a whole: Patients and controls had in common twenty-nine CD8+ CDR3 sequences.

This clonotype originated in a human donor with aplastic anemia. The sample comprised sorted CD4+, CD8+, or CD8+CD57+ T cells (not recorded which) from PBMCs. This chain links TRBV12-3 or TRBV12-4 with TRBJ2-7; D perhaps matches TRBD1 (6 bases). The CDR3 here is CASRKTGQIAYEQYF. The CDR3 nucleotides read TGTGCCAGCAGAAAGACCGGACAGATAGCCTACGAGCAGTACTTC.